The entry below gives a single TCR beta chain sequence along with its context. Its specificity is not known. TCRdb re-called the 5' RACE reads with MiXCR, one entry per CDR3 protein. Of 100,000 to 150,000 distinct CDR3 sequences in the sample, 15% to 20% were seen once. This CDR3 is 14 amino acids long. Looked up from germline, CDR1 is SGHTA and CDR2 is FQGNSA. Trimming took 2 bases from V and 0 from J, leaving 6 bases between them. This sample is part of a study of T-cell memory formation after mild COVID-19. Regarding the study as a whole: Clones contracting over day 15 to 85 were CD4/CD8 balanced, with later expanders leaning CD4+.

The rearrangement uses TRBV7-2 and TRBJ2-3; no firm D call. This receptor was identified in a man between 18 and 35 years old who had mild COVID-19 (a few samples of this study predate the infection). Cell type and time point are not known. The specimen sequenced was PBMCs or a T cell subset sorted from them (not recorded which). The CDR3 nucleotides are TGTGCCAGCAGCTTATTTTGGAGCACAGATACGCAGTATTTT. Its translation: CASSLFWSTDTQYF.